The 3 T cell receptor beta chains reported below all come from one sample, sequenced in a study of blood T cell repertoires in COVID-19. Here immunoSEQ multiplex PCR was the method, and the copy in TCRdb shows in-frame clones only, minus some. The sample lists 340,000 or so clones, about 86% occurring once. Material for sequencing was PBMCs or T cells enriched from blood (not recorded which). These receptors were taken from a woman in her thirties or forties with acute COVID-19.

At least ten counts were recorded for this clone. The chain is built from TRBV28 and TRBJ1-2; TRBD1 matches at 10 bases. Germline V gene lookup returns CDR1 MDHEN and CDR2 SYDVKM. The CDR3 extends over 14 amino acids. The trim removed 5 bases at V and 4 bases at J, leaving 4 bases unmatched. The CDR3 DNA reads TGTGCCAGCAGTGCCGGGACAGGGGCCTATGGCTACACCTTC. Translated: CASSAGTGAYGYTF.

V and J are TRBV6-5 and TRBJ1-4; D is unclear. Germline lookup yields CDR1 MNHEY and CDR2 SVGAGI. The CDR3 has 16 residues. With 2 bases removed from V and 4 bases from J, the gap between germline ends came to 14 bases. CDR3: CASSYDWARGNEKLFF. The CDR3 DNA sequence: TGTGCCAGCAGTTACGACTGGGCCCGGGGTAATGAAAAACTGTTTTTT.

This clone was seen just once. The chain uses TRBV6-5 and TRBJ1-2, with 8 bases fitting TRBD1. V lost 7 bases and J lost 4; bases outside the gene matches: 8. Looked up from germline, CDR1 is MNHEY and CDR2 is SVGAGI. This CDR3 region has 14 residues. The CDR3 coding sequence is TGTGCCAGCACCGGTGGACAGGGTAGCTATGGCTACACCTTC. Protein product: CASTGGQGSYGYTF.